A selection of T cell receptor beta chains follows, all from one sample in a study of beta chain features in type 1 diabetes. Using immunoSEQ multiplex PCR, the repertoire was profiled, and TCRdb retains in-frame clones only, with some absent. The sample lists about 220,000 clones, about 11% occurring once. Sequenced: central memory CD4+ T cells from blood. The source of these receptors is a man younger than 35 in good health. CDR3s include the opening cysteine and the closing phenylalanine or tryptophan. D genes are given only for firm matches. The listing skips clone size in some rows; elsewhere it reads once, few, many or a size class.

NA	NA	TRBV7-9	TRBJ2-3	CASSFGGTSTDTQYF	TGTGCCAGCAGCTTCGGGGGTACTAGCACAGATACGCAGTATTTT
few	NA	TRBV18	TRBJ1-2	CASSQNRVGYGYTF	TGTGCCAGCTCACAGAATAGGGTTGGCTATGGCTACACCTTC
many	NA	TRBV7-2	TRBJ2-5	CASSILARETQYF	TGTGCCAGCAGCATACTAGCAAGAGAGACCCAGTACTTC
many	NA	TRBV7-7	TRBJ2-5	CASSLLARKEETQYF	TGTGCCAGCAGCTTACTGGCAAGAAAGGAAGAGACCCAGTACTTC
few	TRBD1	TRBV7-2	TRBJ1-2	CASSPRQGHGYTF	TGTGCCAGCAGCCCCCGACAGGGGCATGGCTACACCTTC
NA	NA	TRBV29-1	TRBJ2-3	CSVKGTTISTDTQYF	TGCAGCGTCAAAGGGACCACAATATCAACAGATACGCAGTATTTT
NA	NA	TRBV5-1	TRBJ2-7	CASSLSQDSYEQYF	TGCGCCAGCAGCTTGTCACAGGACTCCTACGAGCAGTACTTC
many	TRBD2	TRBV30	TRBJ2-1	CAWIATSGSPNEQFF	TGTGCCTGGATCGCCACTAGCGGGAGTCCGAATGAGCAGTTCTTC
few	NA	TRBV7-2	TRBJ2-7	CASSPRRSGGGYEQYF	TGTGCCAGCAGCCCACGTCGTAGTGGAGGGGGCTACGAGCAGTACTTC
NA	TRBD1	TRBV9	TRBJ1-4	CASNPGQGQGLFF	TGTGCCAGCAATCCGGGACAGGGACAGGGACTGTTTTTT
many	NA	TRBV10-3	TRBJ2-1	CAITVYNEQFF	TGTGCCATCACCGTATACAATGAGCAGTTCTTC
NA	NA	TRBV28	TRBJ1-4	CASSTGPLGEKLFF	TGTGCCAGCAGTACTGGACCGCTGGGGGAAAAACTGTTTTTT
few	TRBD1	TRBV7-2	TRBJ2-3	CASSTGQVADTQYF	TGTGCCAGCAGCACCGGACAGGTTGCAGATACGCAGTATTTT
NA	NA	TRBV9	TRBJ1-1	CASSVVVNTEAFF	TGTGCCAGCAGCGTAGTGGTGAACACTGAAGCTTTCTTT
NA	NA	TRBV7-9	TRBJ1-1	CASSRGGGGSTEAFF	TGTGCCAGCAGCCGGGGCGGCGGCGGGAGCACTGAAGCTTTCTTT